The 10 T cell receptor beta chains below were found in one sample sequenced in a study of neurological immune-mediated disorders. Each CDR3 protein is one row after TCRdb ran MiXCR on the 5' RACE reads. Here the sample spans about 24,000 distinct CDR3 sequences, around 15% being singletons. Sequences were obtained from PBMCs. Receptor source: a woman between 35 and 50 years old with HTLV-1-associated myelopathy (HAM/TSP).

This clonotype was seen more than once but under ten times. The genes are TRBV5-1 and TRBJ2-6; a weak D match, TRBD2 (7 bases). CDR1 and CDR2 from the germline V gene are SGHRS and YFSETQ. V dropped 5 bases and J dropped 2 bases, with 14 bases sitting between them. The CDR3 sequence is 16 residues long. The DNA of the CDR3 is TGCGCCAGCAGACAGGGCAGCGGGGCTGGGGCCAACGTCCTGACTTTC. Protein product: CASRQGSGAGANVLTF.

This clonotype was seen ten or more times. This rearrangement joins TRBV24-1 to TRBJ2-1; D remains ambiguous. V lost 6 bases to trimming and J lost 1 base, with 12 bases between them. CDR1 KGHDR and CDR2 SFDVKD come from the germline V gene. This CDR3 has 15 residues. The CDR3 DNA reads TGTGCCACCAGTTCCGCATCGAGATCCTACAATGAGCAGTTCTTC. Translation: CATSSASRSYNEQFF.

At least ten counts were recorded for this clonotype. The chain couples TRBV7-9 to TRBJ2-5; TRBD1 matches 12 bases. This CDR3 comprises 14 residues. CDR1 SEHNR and CDR2 FQNEAQ come from the germline V gene (reference sequence). The V segment lost 6 bases and the J segment 5 bases; nucleotides outside the gene matches: 4. DNA for the CDR3: TGTGCCAGCAGACGGGACAGGGGGCGGGAGACCCAGTACTTC. It is translated as CASRRDRGRETQYF.

This clonotype has at least ten counts. The V call is TRBV7-9, the J call TRBJ1-1; 7 bases line up with TRBD1. CDR3 length: 15 residues. Germline lookup yields CDR1 SEHNR and CDR2 FQNEAQ (reference sequence). V was clipped by 3 bases and J by 6 bases; unmatched bases: 10. DNA of the CDR3: TGTGCCAGCAGCTTTGCGGGCAGGGGGAGCGCTGAAGCTTTCTTT. Translation: CASSFAGRGSAEAFF.

This clonotype has just a few counts. This chain joins TRBV7-9 and TRBJ1-1; D perhaps matches TRBD1 (5 bases). V lost 8 bases and J 4 bases, leaving 8 bases between the germline ends. Germline V gene data show CDR1 as SEHNR and CDR2 as FQNEAQ (reference sequence). The CDR3 is 11 amino acids. The CDR3: CASGGGTEAFF. The CDR3 DNA sequence: TGTGCCAGCGGGGGGGGCACTGAAGCTTTCTTT.

The rearrangement links TRBV21-1 to TRBJ2-7; the listed D gene, TRBD1, was not tested against the DNA. TRBV21-1 constitutes a pseudogene. The CDR3 spans 14 residues. In DNA form, the CDR3 reads TGTGCCAGCAGCAGGGCAGACCCCTATATTGAGCAGTACGTC. Translation: CASSRADPYIEQYV.

In its sample, this clonotype was seen many times. The chain joins TRBV5-1 to TRBJ2-1; 8 bases map to TRBD2. This CDR3 has 14 amino acids. Germline loops: CDR1 SGHRS, CDR2 YFSETQ. J was trimmed by 5 bases and V by 0 bases; bases with no gene match: 1. The CDR3 is CASSLAGGDNEQFF. The CDR3 DNA reads as TGCGCCAGCAGCTTGGCCGGGGGGGACAATGAGCAGTTCTTC.

This clonotype was recorded many times. The gene calls are TRBV15 and TRBJ2-3; 9 bases line up with TRBD2. This CDR3 is 15 amino acids long. J was trimmed by 2 bases and V by 7 bases; bases with no gene match: 7. CDR1 is LNHNV and CDR2 is YYDKDF in the germline V gene (reference sequence). The CDR3 loop reads CATTSSGGITDTQYF. Written as DNA, the CDR3 is TGTGCCACCACCTCAAGCGGGGGGATCACAGATACGCAGTATTTT.

This clonotype was seen many times. The chain has TRBV29-1 and TRBJ1-2, with 7 bases lining up with TRBD1. The CDR3 length is 13 residues. Per the germline V gene, CDR1 is SQVTM and CDR2 is ANQGSEA. CDR3 protein: CSAGGGRNYGYTF. In DNA form, the CDR3 reads TGCAGTGCTGGAGGGGGCCGTAACTATGGCTACACCTTC.

This clonotype was observed many times. The rearrangement joins TRBV5-1 to TRBJ2-7; 9 bases line up with TRBD2. After removal of 0 bases from V and 4 bases from J, the junction contained 14 bases not matched to a gene. Looked up from germline, CDR1 is SGHRS and CDR2 is YFSETQ. The CDR3 is 18 amino acids. CDR3 in amino acids: CASSLGPRSSGGSYEQYF. The CDR3 region has the DNA TGCGCCAGCAGCTTGGGCCCAAGAAGTAGCGGGGGTTCATACGAGCAGTACTTC. The full variable domain, in which reference TRBV5-1 and TRBJ2-7 provide the parts outside the CDR3, is KAGVTQTPRYLIKTRGQQVTLSCSPISGHRSVSWYQQTPGQGLQFLFEYFSETQRNKGNFPGRFSGRQFSNSRSEMNVSTLELGDSALYLCASSLGPRSSGGSYEQYFGPGTRLTVT.